This paragraph covers one TCR beta chain sequence. The CDR3 extends over 15 amino acids. Per germline, CDR1 GTSNPN and CDR2 SVGIG (reference sequence). Trimming cost V 5 bases and J 7 bases; bases outside gene matches: 10. Some clones are missing from TCRdb's copy, which holds only in-frame ones; the method was immunoSEQ multiplex PCR. The sample includes about 200,000 clones, under 90% of them seen just once. This specimen comes from a study of blood T cell repertoires in COVID-19. J is TRBJ2-7 and V is TRBV30, with TRBD2 matching 14 bases. This TCR was sampled from a woman aged 40 to 50 with active or convalescent COVID-19. The sequencing input was peripheral blood. The CDR3, as DNA: TGTGCCTGGGACACGGGACTAGCGGGAGCGGGAGAGCAGTACTTC. Translation: CAWDTGLAGAGEQYF.